The next 5 T cell receptor beta chains were all read from a single sample in a study of cytomegalovirus exposure and HLA in healthy donors. Profiling relied on immunoSEQ multiplex PCR, and the TCRdb table lists in-frame clones only, not all of them. The sample records some 310,000 clones, 88% being singletons. The sequenced sample consisted of PBMCs. These receptors came from a man aged 25 to 40 in good health and CMV-seronegative.

The chain uses TRBV4-2 and TRBJ2-1; a weak D match, TRBD2 (5 bases). This CDR3 is 15 amino acids long. V shed 1 base and J shed 5 bases, with 12 bases lying between them. From germline, CDR1 is LGHNA and CDR2 YNFKEQ. The CDR3 protein is CASSQAVPGNNEQFF. CDR3 in DNA: TGTGCCAGCAGCCAAGCAGTTCCGGGAAACAATGAGCAGTTCTTC.

This clone was observed once. J is TRBJ2-1 and V is TRBV15; TRBD2 is a possible D gene (6 bases). Germline V gives CDR1 LNHNV, CDR2 YYDKDF (reference sequence). Trimming removed 1 base at V and 6 bases at J, with 16 bases between. The CDR3 has 16 residues. The CDR3 DNA is TGTGCCACCAGCAGAGCGCGGGGTACAATGGGCAATGAGCAGTTCTTC. Translating gives CATSRARGTMGNEQFF.

This chain connects TRBV10-2 to TRBJ2-3, with 8 positions matching TRBD2. The CDR3 sequence is 14 residues long. CDR1 and CDR2 from the germline V gene are WSHSY and SAAADI. V shed 8 bases and J 4 bases; nucleotides not matched to a gene: 8. For the CDR3, the DNA is TGCGCCAGCCTTGGTGGGACTAGAGCAGATACGCAGTATTTT. This sequence encodes CASLGGTRADTQYF.

The rearrangement joins TRBV5-6 to TRBJ2-3; the D gene is possibly TRBD2 (5 bases). This CDR3 is 13 amino acids long. The V gene's germline CDR1 is SGHDT and CDR2 YYEEEE. The V gene lost 5 bases and the J gene lost 2 bases, with 9 bases spanning the gap. The CDR3 loop is CASSRRDTDTQYF. The DNA for the CDR3 is TGTGCCAGCAGTCGTCGGGACACAGATACGCAGTATTTT.

V and J are TRBV6-5 and TRBJ2-7, with D maybe TRBD1 (6 bases). Germline assignment: CDR1 MNHEY and CDR2 SVGAGI. Trimming left V 5 bases short and J 1 base short, with 9 bases between. The CDR3 consists of 13 residues. The CDR3 sequence: CASSRTVSYEQYF. The DNA for the CDR3 is TGTGCCAGCAGTAGGACAGTGTCCTACGAGCAGTACTTC.